The subject of this entry is one T cell receptor beta chain. No antigen is known for it. This sample was taken from a study of beta chain features in type 1 diabetes. Turning to the study itself: In age, gender and cell yields, patients were similar to healthy donors.

The junction had 12 bases not matched to a gene; V was cut back by 5 bases and J by 4 bases. CDR3 size: 16 residues. Per germline, CDR1 SGHTA and CDR2 FQGNSA. The sequenced template was cDNA made from the entire isolated RNA. Assay: immunoSEQ multiplex PCR; the TCRdb copy retains only in-frame clones and omits some. The table includes hundreds of thousands of clones, 11% to 15% detected once. The study's findings and limits: TCRB CDR3s from Type 1 diabetes patients were moderately but significantly shorter in all four CD4+ subsets. Sequencing used cDNA, and cells with high TCR expression could therefore be over-represented.

The clonotype comes from a man in his late teens or twenties with type 1 diabetes. The material sequenced was naive CD4+ T cells from blood. The chain uses TRBV7-2 and TRBJ2-5, with 8 nucleotides matching TRBD1. CDR3 DNA sequence: TGTGCCAGCAGCCTTCGCCCTGGACAGGGAGGAGAGACCCAGTACTTC. Translating gives CASSLRPGQGGETQYF.